The rows below give T cell receptor beta chains drawn from one sample of a study of T cell responses to AZD1222 COVID-19 vaccine. The protocol was immunoSEQ multiplex PCR, while the TCRdb copy is restricted to in-frame clones and leaves out a portion. The sample shows some 150,000 clones, 85% to 95% of them seen only once. Here the sequenced sample was peripheral blood, taken 28 days after the second AZD1222 dose. The receptors shown here come from an adult who received the AZD1222 COVID-19 vaccine. The CDR3 runs from the conserved cysteine through the conserved F or W. A D gene is named only where the DNA matches it firmly. Clone sizes are given selectively: once, few, many, or a class where the clone is expanded.

v_call: TRBV7-9; j_call: TRBJ2-7; d_call: TRBD2; clone_size: NA; cdr3_nt: TGTGCCAGCAGCTTTAGCGGGAGTGTGTTTTACGAGCAGTACTTC; cdr3_aa: CASSFSGSVFYEQYF
v_call: TRBV19; j_call: TRBJ2-5; d_call: TRBD2; clone_size: NA; cdr3_nt: TGTGCCAGTAGTAGGACTAGCGGGGAGACCCAGTACTTC; cdr3_aa: CASSRTSGETQYF
v_call: TRBV3-1/TRBV3-2; j_call: TRBJ1-1; d_call: TRBD1; clone_size: NA; cdr3_nt: TGTGCCAGCAGCCACTCGACAGGGGGGAATGAAGCTTTCTTT; cdr3_aa: CASSHSTGGNEAFF
v_call: TRBV3-1/TRBV3-2; j_call: TRBJ1-2; d_call: NA; clone_size: once; cdr3_nt: TGTGCCAGCAAAGGGTCCTGGGGCTACACCTTC; cdr3_aa: CASKGSWGYTF
v_call: TRBV5-1; j_call: TRBJ1-2; d_call: TRBD1; clone_size: NA; cdr3_nt: TGCGCCAGCAGCTTGGATAGGGGGCCATATGGCTACACCTTC; cdr3_aa: CASSLDRGPYGYTF
v_call: TRBV19; j_call: TRBJ1-1; d_call: NA; clone_size: NA; cdr3_nt: TGTGCCAGTAGGGACAGAGAGAACACTGAAGCTTTCTTT; cdr3_aa: CASRDRENTEAFF
v_call: TRBV28; j_call: TRBJ1-2; d_call: NA; clone_size: NA; cdr3_nt: TGTGCCAGCAGTTTATCTTCCTGGATTGGCTACACCTTC; cdr3_aa: CASSLSSWIGYTF
v_call: TRBV7-9; j_call: TRBJ1-1; d_call: TRBD1; clone_size: NA; cdr3_nt: TGTGCCAGCAGCTTAAGGGACAGGGCTACTGAAGCTTTCTTT; cdr3_aa: CASSLRDRATEAFF
v_call: TRBV27; j_call: TRBJ2-7; d_call: TRBD2; clone_size: NA; cdr3_nt: TGTGCCAGCAGTTCGGGAGGTTCCGGCCTGAGAGAGCAGTACTTC; cdr3_aa: CASSSGGSGLREQYF
v_call: TRBV18; j_call: TRBJ1-5; d_call: NA; clone_size: NA; cdr3_nt: TGTGCCAGCTCAGGAGGGGTGAGGCTCAATCAGCCCCAGCATTTT; cdr3_aa: CASSGGVRLNQPQHF
v_call: TRBV10-2; j_call: TRBJ1-5; d_call: NA; clone_size: NA; cdr3_nt: TGCGCCAGCAGTGAGTCTGGGACACCTAATCAGCCCCAGCATTTT; cdr3_aa: CASSESGTPNQPQHF
v_call: TRBV5-6; j_call: TRBJ2-7; d_call: NA; clone_size: NA; cdr3_nt: TGTGCCAGCAGCGGAACCTTCTACGAGCAGTACTTC; cdr3_aa: CASSGTFYEQYF
v_call: TRBV25-1; j_call: TRBJ1-3; d_call: NA; clone_size: few; cdr3_nt: TGTGCCAGCAGCGAAAAAGATGGCAGGTCTGGAAACACCATATATTTT; cdr3_aa: CASSEKDGRSGNTIYF
v_call: TRBV20-1; j_call: TRBJ1-1; d_call: NA; clone_size: NA; cdr3_nt: TGCAGTGCTAGTGACAGGAACACTGAAGCTTTCTTT; cdr3_aa: CSASDRNTEAFF
v_call: TRBV5-8; j_call: TRBJ1-3; d_call: NA; clone_size: NA; cdr3_nt: TGTGCCAGCAGCTCAACCGATGGAAACACCATATATTTT; cdr3_aa: CASSSTDGNTIYF
v_call: TRBV11-1; j_call: TRBJ1-1; d_call: NA; clone_size: NA; cdr3_nt: TGTGCCAGCAGCTTTGGGGGGAACACTGAAGCTTTCTTT; cdr3_aa: CASSFGGNTEAFF
v_call: TRBV7-8; j_call: TRBJ2-3; d_call: NA; clone_size: once; cdr3_nt: TGTGCCAGCAGCTTAGATGTCAGGCTCACAGATACGCAGTATTTT; cdr3_aa: CASSLDVRLTDTQYF
v_call: TRBV21-1; j_call: TRBJ1-2; d_call: NA; clone_size: NA; cdr3_nt: TGTGCCAGCAGCAAGGCGGGGAGAGCTAACTATGGCTACACCTTC; cdr3_aa: CASSKAGRANYGYTF
v_call: TRBV12-3/TRBV12-4; j_call: TRBJ1-4; d_call: NA; clone_size: many; cdr3_nt: TGTGCCAGCAGTTCCCAGAAAGGTGAAAAACTGTTTTTT; cdr3_aa: CASSSQKGEKLFF
v_call: TRBV21-1; j_call: TRBJ1-4; d_call: NA; clone_size: NA; cdr3_nt: TGTGCCAGCAGCAAAGGGACAGGGGGGGCAACTAATGAAAAACTGTTTTTT; cdr3_aa: CASSKGTGGATNEKLFF
v_call: TRBV25-1; j_call: TRBJ2-7; d_call: NA; clone_size: NA; cdr3_nt: TGTGCCAGCAGTGAGGGTCGGGTTTTCGAGCAGTACTTC; cdr3_aa: CASSEGRVFEQYF
v_call: TRBV5-6; j_call: TRBJ1-2; d_call: TRBD1; clone_size: NA; cdr3_nt: TGTGCCAGCAGCCCTGACCCAGGGGGCGGGAATGGCTACACCTTC; cdr3_aa: CASSPDPGGGNGYTF
v_call: TRBV21-1; j_call: TRBJ1-5; d_call: NA; clone_size: few; cdr3_nt: TGTGCCAGTAGGGACAGATATCAGCCCCAGCATTTT; cdr3_aa: CASRDRYQPQHF
v_call: TRBV5-7; j_call: TRBJ2-1; d_call: TRBD2; clone_size: once; cdr3_nt: TGTGCCAGCAGCTGCCTAGCGGGAGTGTACAATGAGCAGTTCTTC; cdr3_aa: CASSCLAGVYNEQFF
v_call: TRBV11-3; j_call: TRBJ2-1; d_call: TRBD1; clone_size: NA; cdr3_nt: TGTGCCAGCAGCCAAGACAGGGGGGTGATTCTCGGAGGGAATGAGCAGTTCTTC; cdr3_aa: CASSQDRGVILGGNEQFF
v_call: TRBV6-5; j_call: TRBJ2-7; d_call: TRBD2; clone_size: few; cdr3_nt: TGTGCCAGCAGAAGACTAGCGGGGATTTACGAGCAGTACTTC; cdr3_aa: CASRRLAGIYEQYF
v_call: TRBV7-9; j_call: TRBJ1-2; d_call: NA; clone_size: once; cdr3_nt: TGTGCCAGCAGCTTAGCTAATACTAACTATGGCTACACCTTC; cdr3_aa: CASSLANTNYGYTF
v_call: TRBV29-1; j_call: TRBJ2-1; d_call: TRBD2; clone_size: once; cdr3_nt: TGCAGCGTTGATAGGGGAGGGCCAGGTGAGCAGTTCTTC; cdr3_aa: CSVDRGGPGEQFF
v_call: TRBV27; j_call: TRBJ2-5; d_call: TRBD2; clone_size: NA; cdr3_nt: TGTGCCAGCAGTAAAGGCCCGCCTAGCGGGCAAGAGACCCAGTACTTC; cdr3_aa: CASSKGPPSGQETQYF
v_call: TRBV6-5; j_call: TRBJ1-1; d_call: NA; clone_size: NA; cdr3_nt: TGTGCCAGCATCCCCGGGGGGTTTGCGACTGAAGCTTTCTTT; cdr3_aa: CASIPGGFATEAFF
v_call: TRBV13; j_call: TRBJ2-7; d_call: NA; clone_size: NA; cdr3_nt: TGTGCCAGCAGCTTAGGAAGATCCTCCTACGAGCAGTACTTC; cdr3_aa: CASSLGRSSYEQYF
v_call: TRBV5-6; j_call: TRBJ1-1; d_call: NA; clone_size: NA; cdr3_nt: TGTGCCAGCAGCTTGGCGGAGGCGAACACTGAAGCTTTCTTT; cdr3_aa: CASSLAEANTEAFF
v_call: TRBV3-1/TRBV3-2; j_call: TRBJ2-7; d_call: TRBD2; clone_size: NA; cdr3_nt: TGTGCCAGCAGCCAAGGGACTAGCCCTCGATACGAGCAGTACTTC; cdr3_aa: CASSQGTSPRYEQYF
v_call: TRBV18; j_call: TRBJ1-5; d_call: NA; clone_size: NA; cdr3_nt: TGTGCCAGCTCACCAGATCGGATAGCAGCTTCCAATCAGCCCCAGCATTTT; cdr3_aa: CASSPDRIAASNQPQHF
v_call: TRBV19; j_call: TRBJ2-7; d_call: NA; clone_size: NA; cdr3_nt: TGTGCCAGTAGTACAACCTCGGGGAGTGAGCAGTACTTC; cdr3_aa: CASSTTSGSEQYF
v_call: TRBV19; j_call: TRBJ2-7; d_call: NA; clone_size: NA; cdr3_nt: TGTGCCAGTAGCCCGGACAAGCTCTACGAGCAGTACTTC; cdr3_aa: CASSPDKLYEQYF
v_call: TRBV4-2; j_call: TRBJ1-2; d_call: NA; clone_size: NA; cdr3_nt: TGTGCCAGCAGCCCTACTCAGGTTAACTATGGCTACACCTTC; cdr3_aa: CASSPTQVNYGYTF
v_call: TRBV5-1; j_call: TRBJ2-7; d_call: NA; clone_size: NA; cdr3_nt: TGCGCCAGCAGCCCCGGGGACACCTACGAGCAGTACTTC; cdr3_aa: CASSPGDTYEQYF
v_call: TRBV27; j_call: TRBJ2-7; d_call: NA; clone_size: NA; cdr3_nt: TGTGCCAGCAGTTTATCGGCGAACTACGAGCAGTACTTC; cdr3_aa: CASSLSANYEQYF
v_call: TRBV7-6; j_call: TRBJ2-5; d_call: NA; clone_size: NA; cdr3_nt: TGTGCCAGCAGCTTAGCGGGTGGAAACCAAGAGACCCAGTACTTC; cdr3_aa: CASSLAGGNQETQYF
v_call: TRBV19; j_call: TRBJ1-1; d_call: TRBD1; clone_size: NA; cdr3_nt: TGTGCCAGTAGTATAGATAGCACAGGGGGCGCCCGGCGTACTGAAGCTTTCTTT; cdr3_aa: CASSIDSTGGARRTEAFF